This T cell receptor beta chain was sequenced in a study of blood T cells in healthy people across ages. The study, taken as a whole, reports: With naive T cell percentage, TCR beta diversity showed a strong correlation. PBMCs that were unsorted prevented a conclusive naive versus antigen-experienced comparison.

With respect to this clonotype: The target antigen is unknown.

No fewer than 6.5 million PBMCs went into each sample. A second PCR, run for roughly 7 to 12 cycles, used a sample-barcoded 5' primer plus a J-beta primer mix. Each cDNA molecule was tagged by a template-switch adaptor with 12 random nucleotides. TCRdb passed the 5' RACE reads through MiXCR, listing each CDR3 protein once. The sample yields 1.5 million to 2 million distinct CDR3 sequences, under 30% seen once. CDR3 length equals 14 residues. V lost 6 bases to trimming and J lost 7 bases; unmatched junction nucleotides: 8. Per germline, CDR1 DFQATT and CDR2 SNEGSKA (reference sequence). This clonotype was sampled from a woman aged 25-40 years in good health. Specimen: blood. V is TRBV20-1 and J is TRBJ2-1; 11 bases are shared with TRBD2. CDR3 coding DNA: TGCAGTGCCCAGTTAGCGGGGGGGCGAAATGAGCAGTTCTTC. It translates to CSAQLAGGRNEQFF.